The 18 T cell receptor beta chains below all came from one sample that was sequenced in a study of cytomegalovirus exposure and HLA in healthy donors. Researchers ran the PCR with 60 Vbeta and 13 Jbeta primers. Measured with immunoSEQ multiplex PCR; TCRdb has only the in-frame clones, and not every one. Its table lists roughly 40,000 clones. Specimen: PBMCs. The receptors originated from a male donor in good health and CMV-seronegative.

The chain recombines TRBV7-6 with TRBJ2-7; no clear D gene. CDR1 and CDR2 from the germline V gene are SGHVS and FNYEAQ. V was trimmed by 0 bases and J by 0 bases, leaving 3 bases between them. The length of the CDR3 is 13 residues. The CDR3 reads CASSLAFSYEQYF. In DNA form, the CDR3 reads TGTGCCAGCAGCTTAGCCTTCTCCTACGAGCAGTACTTC.

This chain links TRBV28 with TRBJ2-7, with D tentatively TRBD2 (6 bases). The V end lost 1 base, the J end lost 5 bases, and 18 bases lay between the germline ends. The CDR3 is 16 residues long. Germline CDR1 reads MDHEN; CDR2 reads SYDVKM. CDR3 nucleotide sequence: TGTGCCAGCAGTTTATCGGGACGGGGGTGGTCTCACGAGCAGTACTTC. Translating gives CASSLSGRGWSHEQYF.

CDR3 amino acids: CASRLSYEQYF. As DNA, the CDR3 is TGTGCCAGCCGCCTGAGCTACGAGCAGTACTTC. The chain joins TRBV2 to TRBJ2-7; D is uncertain. The V gene's germline CDR1 is SNHLY and CDR2 FYNNEI. The CDR3 loop spans 11 amino acids. The germline V and J ends were trimmed by 8 bases and 3 bases, with 8 bases remaining between them.

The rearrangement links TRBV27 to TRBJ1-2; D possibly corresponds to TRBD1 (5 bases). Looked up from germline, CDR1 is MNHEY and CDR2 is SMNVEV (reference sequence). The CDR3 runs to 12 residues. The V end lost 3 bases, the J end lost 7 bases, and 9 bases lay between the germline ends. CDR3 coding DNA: TGTGCCAGCAGTTTTCGGGGGGTTGGCTACACCTTC. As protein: CASSFRGVGYTF.

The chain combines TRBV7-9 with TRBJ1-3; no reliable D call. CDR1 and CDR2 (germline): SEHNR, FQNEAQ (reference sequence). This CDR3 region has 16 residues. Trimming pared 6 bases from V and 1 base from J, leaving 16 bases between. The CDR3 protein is CASSSAEGWSGNTIYF. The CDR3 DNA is TGTGCCAGCAGTTCAGCGGAAGGGTGGTCTGGAAACACCATATATTTT.

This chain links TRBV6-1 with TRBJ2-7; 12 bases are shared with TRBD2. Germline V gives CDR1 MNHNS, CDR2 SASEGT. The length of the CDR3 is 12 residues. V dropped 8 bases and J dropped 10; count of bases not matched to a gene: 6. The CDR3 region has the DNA TGTGCCAGCCGACTAGCGGGGGCCGGTCAGTACTTC. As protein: CASRLAGAGQYF.

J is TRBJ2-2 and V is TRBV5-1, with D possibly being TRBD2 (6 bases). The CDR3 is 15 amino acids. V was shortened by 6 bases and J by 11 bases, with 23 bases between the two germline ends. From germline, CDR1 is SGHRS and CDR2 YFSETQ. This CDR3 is CASNRDRTTTGELFF. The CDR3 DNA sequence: TGCGCCAGCAACCGGGACCGGACTACCACAGGCGAGCTGTTTTTT.

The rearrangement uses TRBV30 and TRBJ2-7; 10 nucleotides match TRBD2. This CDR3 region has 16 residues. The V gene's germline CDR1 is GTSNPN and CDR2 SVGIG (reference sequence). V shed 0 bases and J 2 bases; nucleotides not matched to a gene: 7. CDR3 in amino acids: CAWSVSPSGGAYEQYF. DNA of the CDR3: TGTGCCTGGAGTGTATCTCCCAGCGGGGGGGCCTACGAGCAGTACTTC.

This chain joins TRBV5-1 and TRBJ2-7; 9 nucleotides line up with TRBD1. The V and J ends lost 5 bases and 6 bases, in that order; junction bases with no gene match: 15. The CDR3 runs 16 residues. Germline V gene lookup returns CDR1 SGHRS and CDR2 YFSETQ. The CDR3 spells CASRPTAGTGLLEQYF. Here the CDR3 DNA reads TGCGCCAGCAGGCCAACAGCCGGGACAGGGCTTCTCGAGCAGTACTTC.

CDR3 protein: CASSLVGTSGGDEQFF. Here the CDR3 DNA reads TGCGCCAGCAGCTTGGTGGGGACTAGCGGGGGGGATGAGCAGTTCTTC. V and J are TRBV5-1 and TRBJ2-1, with 16 positions matching TRBD2. V lost 0 bases to trimming and J lost 8 bases; unmatched junction nucleotides: 2. The length of the CDR3 is 16 residues. CDR1 SGHRS and CDR2 YFSETQ come from the germline V gene. Drawing the rest from reference TRBV5-1 and TRBJ2-1, the complete variable domain is KAGVTQTPRYLIKTRGQQVTLSCSPISGHRSVSWYQQTPGQGLQFLFEYFSETQRNKGNFPGRFSGRQFSNSRSEMNVSTLELGDSALYLCASSLVGTSGGDEQFFGPGTRLTVL.

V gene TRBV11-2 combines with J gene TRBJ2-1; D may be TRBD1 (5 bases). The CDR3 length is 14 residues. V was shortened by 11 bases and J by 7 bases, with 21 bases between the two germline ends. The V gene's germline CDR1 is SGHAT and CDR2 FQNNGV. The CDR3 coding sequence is TGTGCCTCGCGATCACTGACAGACGGGAATGAGCAGTTCTTC. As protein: CASRSLTDGNEQFF.

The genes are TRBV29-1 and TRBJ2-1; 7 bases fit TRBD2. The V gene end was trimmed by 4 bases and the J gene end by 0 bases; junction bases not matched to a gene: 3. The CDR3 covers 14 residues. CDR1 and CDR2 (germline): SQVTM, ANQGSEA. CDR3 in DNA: TGCAGCGTTGCGGGCGGGGGCTCCTACAATGAGCAGTTCTTC. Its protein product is CSVAGGGSYNEQFF.

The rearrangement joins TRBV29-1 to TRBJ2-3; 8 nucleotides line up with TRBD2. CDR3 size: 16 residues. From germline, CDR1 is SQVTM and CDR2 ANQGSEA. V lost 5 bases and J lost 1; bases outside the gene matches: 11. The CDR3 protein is CSVHRGGRAGTDTQYF. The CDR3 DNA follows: TGCAGCGTTCACCGGGGGGGCCGTGCGGGCACAGATACGCAGTATTTT.

DNA for the CDR3: TGCAGCGGGGGACAGGGGAACACTGAAGCTTTCTTT. This gives the protein CSGGQGNTEAFF. V gene TRBV29-1 combines with J gene TRBJ1-1; 9 bases agree with TRBD1. V gave up 7 bases and J gave up 1 base; unmatched junction bases: 1. Germline V gene sequence: CDR1 SQVTM, CDR2 ANQGSEA. This CDR3 comprises 12 residues.

CDR3 in DNA: TGTGCCAGCAGCCACGCACCGGGACAGGGTGGCCAGAGCTCCTACAATGAGCAGTTCTTC. It codes for CASSHAPGQGGQSSYNEQFF. The chain carries TRBV14 and TRBJ2-1, with 9 nucleotides matching TRBD1. Losses at the gene ends were 3 bases for V and 0 bases for J; bases not matched to a gene: 15. Germline V gives CDR1 SGHDN, CDR2 FVKESK. The CDR3 has 20 residues.

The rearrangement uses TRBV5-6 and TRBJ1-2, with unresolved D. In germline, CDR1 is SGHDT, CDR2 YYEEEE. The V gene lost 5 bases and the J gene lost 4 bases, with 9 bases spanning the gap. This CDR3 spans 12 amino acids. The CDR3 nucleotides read TGTGCCAGCAGAGCGGGATCCTATGGCTACACCTTC. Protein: CASRAGSYGYTF.

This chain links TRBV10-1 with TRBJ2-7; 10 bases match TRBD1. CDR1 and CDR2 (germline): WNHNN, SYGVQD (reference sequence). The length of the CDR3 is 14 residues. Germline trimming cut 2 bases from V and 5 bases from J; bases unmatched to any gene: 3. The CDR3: CASSEGQGGDEQYF. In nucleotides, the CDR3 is TGCGCCAGCAGTGAGGGACAGGGGGGCGACGAGCAGTACTTC.

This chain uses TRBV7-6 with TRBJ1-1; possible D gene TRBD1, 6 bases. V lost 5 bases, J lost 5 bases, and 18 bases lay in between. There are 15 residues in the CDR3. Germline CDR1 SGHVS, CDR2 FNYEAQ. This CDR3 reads CASSQEIQGRTEAFF. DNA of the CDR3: TGTGCCAGCAGCCAAGAGATACAGGGAAGGACTGAAGCTTTCTTT. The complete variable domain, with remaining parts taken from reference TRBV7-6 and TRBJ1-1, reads GAGVSQSPRYKVTKRGQDVALRCDPISGHVSLYWYRQALGQGPEFLTYFNYEAQQDKSGLPNDRFSAERPEGSISTLTIQRTEQRDSAMYRCASSQEIQGRTEAFFGQGTRLTVV.